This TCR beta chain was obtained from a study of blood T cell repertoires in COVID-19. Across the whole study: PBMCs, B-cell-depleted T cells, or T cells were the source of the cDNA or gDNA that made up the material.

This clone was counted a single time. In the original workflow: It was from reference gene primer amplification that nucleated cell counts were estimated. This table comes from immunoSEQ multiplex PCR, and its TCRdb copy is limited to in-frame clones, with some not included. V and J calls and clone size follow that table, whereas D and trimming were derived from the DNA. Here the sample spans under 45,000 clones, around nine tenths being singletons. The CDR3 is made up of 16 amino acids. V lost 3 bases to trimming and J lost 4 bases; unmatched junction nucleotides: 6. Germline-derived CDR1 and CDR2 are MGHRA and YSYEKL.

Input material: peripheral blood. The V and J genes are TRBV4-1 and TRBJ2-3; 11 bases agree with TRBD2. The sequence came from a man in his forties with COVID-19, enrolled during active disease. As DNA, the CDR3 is TGCGCCAGCAGCCAGACACTAGCGGGAGCTCCAGATACGCAGTATTTT. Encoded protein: CASSQTLAGAPDTQYF.